This T cell receptor (beta chain) derives from a study of cytomegalovirus exposure and HLA in healthy donors. A multiplex PCR was run with 60 Vbeta primers and 13 Jbeta primers. Sequencing was performed with immunoSEQ multiplex PCR; in TCRdb, only in-frame clones are kept and a portion is missing. The sample holds fewer than 250,000 clones, 75% to 80% seen once. Study conclusions and caveats: When analyzed later, a missense DCLRE1C variant was found to be linked to TCR beta V- and J-gene trimming.

Remarks on this clone: The antigen remains unidentified.

CDR1 and CDR2 (germline): SGDLS, YYNGEE. V lost 0 bases to trimming and J lost 3 bases, with 16 bases between them. The CDR3 spans 16 residues. The V and J genes are TRBV9 and TRBJ2-7; the D gene is possibly TRBD1 (5 bases). The sample taken for sequencing was PBMCs. The sequence came from a male donor in good health and CMV-seronegative. CDR3 nucleotides: TGTGCCAGCAGCGTAGGCGGTACAGGATCGCTCTACGAGCAGTACTTC. Its translation is CASSVGGTGSLYEQYF.